The text below deals with one T cell receptor beta chain. Its specificity is unknown. The CDR3 is made up of 14 amino acids. Germline V gene data show CDR1 as SGHDN and CDR2 as FVKESK. This specimen comes from a study of tumor and adjacent non-tumor tissue in lung cancer. Looking at the study overall: The patients, 10 to 11 men and 5 women, were about 31 to 85 with stage I to III disease.

The template was RNA from unsorted bulk tissue. More than 3 cm separated this lung sample from the edge of the tumor. The library came from three nested PCR rounds adapted from ARM-PCR protocols. TCRdb passed the multiplex PCR reads through MiXCR, listing each CDR3 protein once. This sample has tens of thousands of distinct CDR3 sequences; 60% to 65% occur once, and the top ten carry around 17%. Study outcomes and limitations: Compared with tumor, normal lung showed significantly lower TCR diversity. Normal lung showed higher cumulative top 100 clone frequency than tumor.

The sample taken for sequencing was distant non-tumor lung tissue. The clonotype was recovered from a woman in her thirties or forties with non-small cell lung cancer. This chain links TRBV14 with TRBJ2-5; TRBD2 might be the D (5 bases). CDR3 in amino acids: CFSSHPDWSETQYF. In DNA form, the CDR3 reads TGTTTCAGCAGCCATCCGGACTGGTCGGAGACCCAGTACTTC.